A single T cell receptor (beta chain) is shown here with its context. This sample is part of a study of cytomegalovirus exposure and HLA in healthy donors. Losses at the gene ends were 4 bases for V and 2 bases for J; bases not matched to a gene: 2. The germline V gene has CDR1 SEHNR and CDR2 FQNEAQ (reference sequence). The CDR3 loop spans 15 amino acids. PCR amplification relied on 60 Vbeta primers (plus 13 Jbeta primers). Assay: immunoSEQ multiplex PCR; the TCRdb copy retains only in-frame clones and omits some. The sample has approximately 100,000 clones, and its top ten clones hold less than 4.5%.

The sequence came from a man aged 40-49 years in good health and CMV-seronegative. The sample consisted of PBMCs. The rearrangement joins TRBV7-9 to TRBJ1-5; 10 bases fit TRBD1. CDR3 loop: CASSYGQGGNQPQHF. In DNA form, the CDR3 reads TGTGCCAGCAGCTACGGACAGGGGGGCAATCAGCCCCAGCATTTT.